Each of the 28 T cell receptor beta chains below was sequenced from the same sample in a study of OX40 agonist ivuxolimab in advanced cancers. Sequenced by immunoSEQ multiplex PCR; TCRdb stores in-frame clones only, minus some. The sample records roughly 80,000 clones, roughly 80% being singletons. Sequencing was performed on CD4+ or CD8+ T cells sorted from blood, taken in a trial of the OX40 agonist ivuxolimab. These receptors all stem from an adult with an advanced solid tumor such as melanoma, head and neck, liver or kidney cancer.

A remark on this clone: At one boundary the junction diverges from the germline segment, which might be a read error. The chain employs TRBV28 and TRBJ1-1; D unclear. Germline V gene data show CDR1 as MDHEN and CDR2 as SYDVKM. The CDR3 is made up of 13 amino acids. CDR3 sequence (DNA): TGTGCCAGCGCCCGGACCGTGAACACTGAAGCTCTCTTT. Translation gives CASARTVNTEALF. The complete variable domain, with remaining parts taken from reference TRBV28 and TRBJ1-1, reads DVKVTQSSRYLVKRTGEKVFLECVQDMDHENMFWYRQDPGLGLRLIYFSYDVKMKEKGDIPEGYSVSREKKERFSLILESASTNQTSMYLCASARTVNTEALFGQGTRLTVV.

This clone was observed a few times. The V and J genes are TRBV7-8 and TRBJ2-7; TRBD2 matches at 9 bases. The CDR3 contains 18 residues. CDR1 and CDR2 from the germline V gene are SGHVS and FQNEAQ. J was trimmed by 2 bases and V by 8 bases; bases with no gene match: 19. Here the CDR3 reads CASHEKGGGGSSPYEQYF. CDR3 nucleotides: TGTGCCAGCCACGAAAAAGGCGGGGGGGGGTCCTCGCCCTACGAGCAGTACTTC.

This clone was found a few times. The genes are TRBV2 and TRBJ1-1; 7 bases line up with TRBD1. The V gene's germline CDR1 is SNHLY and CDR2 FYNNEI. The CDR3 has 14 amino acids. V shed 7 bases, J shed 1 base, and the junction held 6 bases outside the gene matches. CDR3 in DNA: TGTGCCAGCAACGGGGACAGATCGAACACTGAAGCTTTCTTT. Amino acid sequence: CASNGDRSNTEAFF.

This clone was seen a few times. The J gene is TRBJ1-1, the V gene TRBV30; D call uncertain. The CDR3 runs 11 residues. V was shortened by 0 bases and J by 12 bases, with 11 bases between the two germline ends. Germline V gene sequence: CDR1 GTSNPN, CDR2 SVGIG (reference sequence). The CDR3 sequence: CAWSVPRMTFF. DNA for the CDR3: TGTGCCTGGAGTGTACCCCGAATGACTTTCTTT.

CDR3: CASKETNKNTEAFF. DNA of the CDR3: TGTGCTAGCAAAGAGACAAACAAGAACACTGAAGCTTTCTTT. The chain uses TRBV12-5 and TRBJ1-1; unclear D gene. This CDR3 is 14 amino acids long. V lost 9 bases and J 1 base, leaving 15 bases between the germline ends. CDR1 is LGHNT, CDR2 FRNRAP, per germline.

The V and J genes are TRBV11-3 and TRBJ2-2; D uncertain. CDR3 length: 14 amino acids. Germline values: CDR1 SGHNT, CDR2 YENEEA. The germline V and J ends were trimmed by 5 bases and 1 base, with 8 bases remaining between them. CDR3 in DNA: TGTGCCAGCAGCCAACGACAGAACACCGGGGAGCTGTTTTTT. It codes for CASSQRQNTGELFF.

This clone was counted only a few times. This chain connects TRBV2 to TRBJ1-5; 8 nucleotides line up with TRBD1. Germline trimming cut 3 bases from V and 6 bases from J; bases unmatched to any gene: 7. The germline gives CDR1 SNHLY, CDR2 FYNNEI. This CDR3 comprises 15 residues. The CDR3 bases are TGTGCCAGCAGTGAGGCCAGGGGGCACGTTCAGCCCCAGCATTTT. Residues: CASSEARGHVQPQHF.

Written as DNA, the CDR3 is TGTGCCAGCAGCTTGGTAGTTGGGGGACAAAGGGGTGGGGCCAACGTCCTGACTTTC. This encodes CASSLVVGGQRGGANVLTF. The chain couples TRBV5-4 to TRBJ2-6, with a weak D call TRBD1 (6 bases). Germline V lookup: CDR1 SGHNT, CDR2 YYREEE (reference sequence). With 0 bases removed from V and 3 bases from J, the gap between germline ends came to 19 bases. CDR3 length: 19 amino acids. Looking up the rest from reference TRBV5-4 and TRBJ2-6 gives the full variable domain: ETGVTQSPTHLIKTRGQQVTLRCSSQSGHNTVSWYQQALGQGPQFIFQYYREEENGRGNFPPRFSGLQFPNYSSELNVNALELDDSALYLCASSLVVGGQRGGANVLTFGAGSRLTVL.

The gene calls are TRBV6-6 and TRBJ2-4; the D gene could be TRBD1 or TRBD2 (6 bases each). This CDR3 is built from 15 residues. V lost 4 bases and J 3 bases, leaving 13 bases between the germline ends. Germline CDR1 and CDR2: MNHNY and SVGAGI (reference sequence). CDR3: CASSSGRGGKNIQYF. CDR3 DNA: TGTGCCAGCAGTTCGGGCAGGGGAGGCAAAAACATTCAGTACTTC.

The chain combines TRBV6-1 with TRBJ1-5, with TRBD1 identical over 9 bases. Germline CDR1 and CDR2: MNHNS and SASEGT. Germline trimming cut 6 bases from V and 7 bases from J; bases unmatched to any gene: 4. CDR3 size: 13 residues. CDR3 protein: CASRRGQGQPQHF. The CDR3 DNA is TGTGCCAGCAGGCGAGGACAGGGGCAGCCCCAGCATTTT.

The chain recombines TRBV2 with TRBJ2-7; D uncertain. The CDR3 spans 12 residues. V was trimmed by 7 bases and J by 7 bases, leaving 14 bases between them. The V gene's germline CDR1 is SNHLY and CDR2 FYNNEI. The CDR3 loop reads CASNQVYGEQYF. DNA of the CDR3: TGTGCCAGCAACCAGGTGTATGGGGAGCAGTACTTC.

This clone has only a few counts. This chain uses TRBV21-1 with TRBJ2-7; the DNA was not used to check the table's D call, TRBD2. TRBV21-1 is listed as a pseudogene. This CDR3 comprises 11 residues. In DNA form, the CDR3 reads TGTGCCAGCAGGAAGAGATACGAGCAGTACTTC. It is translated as CASRKRYEQYF.

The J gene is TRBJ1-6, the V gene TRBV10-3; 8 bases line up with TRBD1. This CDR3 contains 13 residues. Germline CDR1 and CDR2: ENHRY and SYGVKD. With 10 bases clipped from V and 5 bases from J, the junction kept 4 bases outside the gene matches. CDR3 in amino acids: CATSDRDNSPLHF. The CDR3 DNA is TGTGCCACTTCGGACAGGGATAATTCACCCCTCCACTTT.

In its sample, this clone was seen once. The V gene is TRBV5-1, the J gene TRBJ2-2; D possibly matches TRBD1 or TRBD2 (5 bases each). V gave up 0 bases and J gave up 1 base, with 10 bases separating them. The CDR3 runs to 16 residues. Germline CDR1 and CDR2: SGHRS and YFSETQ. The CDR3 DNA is TGCGCCAGCAGCTTGGTGGGACGGATGAACACCGGGGAGCTGTTTTTT. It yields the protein CASSLVGRMNTGELFF. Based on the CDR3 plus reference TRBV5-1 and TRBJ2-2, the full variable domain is KAGVTQTPRYLIKTRGQQVTLSCSPISGHRSVSWYQQTPGQGLQFLFEYFSETQRNKGNFPGRFSGRQFSNSRSEMNVSTLELGDSALYLCASSLVGRMNTGELFFGEGSRLTVL.

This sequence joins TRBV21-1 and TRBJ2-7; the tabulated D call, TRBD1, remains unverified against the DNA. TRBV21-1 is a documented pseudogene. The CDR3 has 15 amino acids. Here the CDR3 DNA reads TGTGCCAGCAGCAAACAGCGACAGGATTGTTACGAGCAGTACTTC. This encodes CASSKQRQDCYEQYF.

CDR3 region: CASSLTGREAFF. The CDR3 region has the DNA TGTGCCAGCAGCTTGACAGGACGAGAAGCTTTCTTT. The chain combines TRBV5-6 with TRBJ1-1; a weak D match, TRBD1 (5 bases). The germline V gene has CDR1 SGHDT and CDR2 YYEEEE. Trimming left V 1 base short and J 8 bases short, with 9 bases between. The CDR3 has 12 residues.

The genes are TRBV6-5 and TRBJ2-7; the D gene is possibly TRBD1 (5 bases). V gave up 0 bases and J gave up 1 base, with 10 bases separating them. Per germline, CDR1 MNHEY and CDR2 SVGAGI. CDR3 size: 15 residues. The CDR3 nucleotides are TGTGCCAGCAGTTACTCGAGACAGCCATCCTACGAGCAGTACTTC. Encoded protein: CASSYSRQPSYEQYF.

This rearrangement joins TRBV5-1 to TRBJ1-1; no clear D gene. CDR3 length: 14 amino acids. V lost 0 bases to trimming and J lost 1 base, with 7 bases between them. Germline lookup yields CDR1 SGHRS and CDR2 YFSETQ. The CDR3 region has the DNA TGCGCCAGCAGCTTGGCCAGTACGAACACTGAAGCTTTCTTT. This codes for CASSLASTNTEAFF.

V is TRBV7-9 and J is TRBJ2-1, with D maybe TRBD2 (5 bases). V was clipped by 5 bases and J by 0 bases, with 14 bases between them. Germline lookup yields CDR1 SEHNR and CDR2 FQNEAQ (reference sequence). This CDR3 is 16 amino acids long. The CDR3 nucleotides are TGTGCCAGCAGCCCCGTCGGTGGGAGCTCCTACAATGAGCAGTTCTTC. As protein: CASSPVGGSSYNEQFF.

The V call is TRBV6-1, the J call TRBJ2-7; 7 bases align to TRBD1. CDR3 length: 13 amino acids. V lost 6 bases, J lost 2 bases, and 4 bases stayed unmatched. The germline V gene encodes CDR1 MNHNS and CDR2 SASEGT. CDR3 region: CASRGTVTYEQYF. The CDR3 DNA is TGTGCCAGCAGAGGGACAGTCACCTACGAGCAGTACTTC.

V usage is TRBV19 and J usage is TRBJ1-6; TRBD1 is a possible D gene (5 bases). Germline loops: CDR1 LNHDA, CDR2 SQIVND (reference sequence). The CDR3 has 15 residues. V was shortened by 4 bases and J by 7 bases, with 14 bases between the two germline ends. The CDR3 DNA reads TGTGCCAGTAGTAGGGGGGTGTCGGCAAATTCACCCCTCCACTTT. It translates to CASSRGVSANSPLHF.

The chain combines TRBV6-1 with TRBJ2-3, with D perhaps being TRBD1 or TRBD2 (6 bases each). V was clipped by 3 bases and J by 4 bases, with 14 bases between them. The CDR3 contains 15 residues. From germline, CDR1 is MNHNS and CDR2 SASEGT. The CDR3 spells CASSDATRGADTQYF. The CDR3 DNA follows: TGTGCCAGCAGTGACGCGACTAGGGGGGCAGATACGCAGTATTTT.

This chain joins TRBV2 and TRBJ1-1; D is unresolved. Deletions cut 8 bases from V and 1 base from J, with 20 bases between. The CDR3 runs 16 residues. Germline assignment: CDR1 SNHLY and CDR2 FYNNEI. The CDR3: CASPAGPRRSNTEAFF. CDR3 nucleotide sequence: TGTGCCAGCCCCGCCGGGCCTCGAAGGTCGAACACTGAAGCTTTCTTT.

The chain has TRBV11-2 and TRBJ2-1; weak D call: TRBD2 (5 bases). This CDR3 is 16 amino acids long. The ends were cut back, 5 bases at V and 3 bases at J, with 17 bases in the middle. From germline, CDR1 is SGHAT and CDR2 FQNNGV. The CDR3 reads CASSPLRVGVYNEQFF. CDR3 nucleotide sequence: TGTGCCAGCAGCCCGCTTCGGGTCGGGGTCTACAATGAGCAGTTCTTC.

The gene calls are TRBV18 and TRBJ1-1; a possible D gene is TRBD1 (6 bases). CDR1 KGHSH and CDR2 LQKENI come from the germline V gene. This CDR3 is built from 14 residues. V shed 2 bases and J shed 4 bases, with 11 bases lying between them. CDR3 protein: CASSPGTQVTEAFF. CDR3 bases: TGTGCCAGCTCACCAGGGACACAGGTCACTGAAGCTTTCTTT.

As DNA, the CDR3 is TGTGCCAGCAGCTTACTTGCGGGCGGGTATAGCAATCAGCCCCAGCATTTT. It translates to CASSLLAGGYSNQPQHF. The V and J genes are TRBV7-8 and TRBJ1-5; no firm D call. Per germline, CDR1 SGHVS and CDR2 FQNEAQ. Trimming shortened V by 2 bases and J by 0 bases, and 14 bases separated the two germline ends. This CDR3 has 17 amino acids.

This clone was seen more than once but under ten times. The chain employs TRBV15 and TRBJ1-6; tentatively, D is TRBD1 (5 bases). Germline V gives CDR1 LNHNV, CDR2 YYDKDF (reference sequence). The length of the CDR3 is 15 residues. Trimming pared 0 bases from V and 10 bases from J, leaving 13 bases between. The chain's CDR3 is CATSRDQGGQSPLHF. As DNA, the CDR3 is TGTGCCACCAGCAGAGACCAGGGAGGGCAATCACCCCTCCACTTT. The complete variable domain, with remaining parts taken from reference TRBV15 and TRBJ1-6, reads DAMVIQNPRYQVTQFGKPVTLSCSQTLNHNVMYWYQQKSSQAPKLLFHYYDKDFNNEADTPDNFQSRRPNTSFCFLDIRSPGLGDTAMYLCATSRDQGGQSPLHFGNGTRLTVT.

Here the CDR3 DNA reads TGTGCCAGCAGCCTATGGGACAGAATAAGAGCCAAAAACATTCAGTACTTC. It encodes CASSLWDRIRAKNIQYF. The chain joins TRBV7-3 to TRBJ2-4; 7 bases are a match to TRBD1. The CDR3 loop spans 17 amino acids. CDR1 SGHTA and CDR2 FQGTGA come from the germline V gene. J gave up 0 bases and V 5 bases, and 10 bases lay outside the gene matches.